Below, 31 T cell receptor beta chains from the same sample are listed, as sequenced in a study of OX40 agonist ivuxolimab in advanced cancers. Using immunoSEQ multiplex PCR, the repertoire was profiled, and TCRdb retains in-frame clones only, with some absent. Here the sample spans over 35,000 clones, just over 85% being singletons. Here the sequenced sample was CD4+ or CD8+ T cells sorted from blood, taken in a trial of the OX40 agonist ivuxolimab. The receptors stem from an adult with an advanced solid tumor such as melanoma, head and neck, liver or kidney cancer.

The chain carries TRBV27 and TRBJ2-7; D not certain. The V end lost 3 bases, the J end lost 6 bases, and 12 bases lay between the germline ends. The CDR3 contains 13 residues. From germline, CDR1 is MNHEY and CDR2 SMNVEV (reference sequence). The CDR3 spells CASSLDAGSEQYF. The CDR3 DNA follows: TGTGCCAGCAGTTTGGACGCAGGTAGCGAGCAGTACTTC.

The chain employs TRBV5-1 and TRBJ2-5; tentative D call: TRBD2 (5 bases). Looked up from germline, CDR1 is SGHRS and CDR2 is YFSETQ. Deletions cut 4 bases from V and 6 bases from J, with 16 bases between. The CDR3 totals 14 residues. The CDR3 loop reads CASSLDGGGKTQYF. DNA for the CDR3: TGCGCCAGCAGCCTGGACGGAGGTGGGAAGACCCAGTACTTC.

A remark on this clone: Within the sample, other DNA sequences also encode this same CDR3. V usage is TRBV5-4 and J usage is TRBJ1-2; unclear D gene. Per the germline V gene, CDR1 is SGHNT and CDR2 is YYREEE (reference sequence). The CDR3 extends over 11 amino acids. V gave up 0 bases and J gave up 7 bases, with 4 bases separating them. This CDR3 is CASSLGGGYTF. CDR3 sequence (DNA): TGTGCCAGCAGCTTGGGGGGTGGCTACACCTTC. Drawing the rest from reference TRBV5-4 and TRBJ1-2, the complete variable domain is ETGVTQSPTHLIKTRGQQVTLRCSSQSGHNTVSWYQQALGQGPQFIFQYYREEENGRGNFPPRFSGLQFPNYSSELNVNALELDDSALYLCASSLGGGYTFGSGTRLTVV.

The V call is TRBV9, the J call TRBJ2-6, with 12 nucleotides matching TRBD1. Germline values: CDR1 SGDLS, CDR2 YYNGEE. With 0 bases clipped from V and 2 bases from J, the junction kept 3 bases outside the gene matches. The CDR3 sequence is 18 residues long. The CDR3 is CASSVGGQGATGANVLTF. Here the CDR3 DNA reads TGTGCCAGCAGCGTAGGGGGACAGGGGGCCACTGGGGCCAACGTCCTGACTTTC.

In its sample, this clone was seen a few times. This chain connects TRBV7-2 to TRBJ1-1; D call uncertain. CDR3 length equals 14 residues. Per germline, CDR1 SGHTA and CDR2 FQGNSA. Deletions cut 5 bases from V and 6 bases from J, with 16 bases between. As DNA, the CDR3 is TGTGCCAGCAGCCCCAAGGCTGGGATCGCTGAAGCTTTCTTT. Translation: CASSPKAGIAEAFF. Full variable domain (outside the CDR3, taken from reference TRBV7-2 and TRBJ1-1): GAGVSQSPSNKVTEKGKDVELRCDPISGHTALYWYRQSLGQGLEFLIYFQGNSAPDKSGLPSDRFSAERTGGSVSTLTIQRTQQEDSAVYLCASSPKAGIAEAFFGQGTRLTVV.

The genes are TRBV19 and TRBJ2-7; D is undetermined. V was clipped by 2 bases and J by 2 bases, with 16 bases between them. The CDR3 consists of 16 residues. The germline V gene encodes CDR1 LNHDA and CDR2 SQIVND (reference sequence). CDR3 nucleotides: TGTGCCAGTAGTATAAACCCGGCCAGGCTGGCCTACGAGCAGTACTTC. This translates into CASSINPARLAYEQYF. Complete variable domain (other parts from reference TRBV19 and TRBJ2-7): DGGITQSPKYLFRKEGQNVTLSCEQNLNHDAMYWYRQDPGQGLRLIYYSQIVNDFQKGDIAEGYSVSREKKESFPLTVTSAQKNPTAFYLCASSINPARLAYEQYFGPGTRLTVT.

Concerning this clone: A far more abundant clone sits one base away, making this likely a read error. J is TRBJ1-1 and V is TRBV4-1, with TRBD1 as a possible D gene (6 bases). CDR1 MGHRA and CDR2 YSYEKL come from the germline V gene. This CDR3 has 14 amino acids. With 4 bases removed from V and 0 bases from J, the gap between germline ends came to 9 bases. The CDR3 DNA sequence: TGCGCCAGCAGCCCGGGGGCCATGAACACTGAAGCTTTCTTT. It encodes CASSPGAMNTEAFF.

The V gene is TRBV4-1, the J gene TRBJ2-2; 10 bases fit TRBD1. The V and J ends lost 3 bases and 1 base, in that order; junction bases with no gene match: 8. The CDR3 covers 18 residues. Per the germline V gene, CDR1 is MGHRA and CDR2 is YSYEKL. The CDR3 reads CASSHWTGGPGNTGELFF. CDR3 nucleotide sequence: TGCGCCAGCAGCCACTGGACAGGGGGGCCCGGGAACACCGGGGAGCTGTTTTTT.

This rearrangement joins TRBV28 to TRBJ2-5; TRBD1 matches at 10 bases. The germline gives CDR1 MDHEN, CDR2 SYDVKM. V lost 8 bases, J lost 4 bases, and 7 bases stayed unmatched. The CDR3 spans 14 residues. The CDR3 coding sequence is TGTGCCAGCGCCGGGACAGGGGTTGGAGAGACCCAGTACTTC. Protein product: CASAGTGVGETQYF.

CDR3 region: CAISEPETGVKGYTF. In DNA form, the CDR3 reads TGTGCCATCAGTGAGCCCGAGACAGGGGTAAAGGGCTACACCTTC. The genes are TRBV10-3 and TRBJ1-2; 8 bases map to TRBD1. This CDR3 has 15 amino acids. From germline, CDR1 is ENHRY and CDR2 SYGVKD. Unmatched junction bases numbered 10, after V lost 2 bases and J lost 8 bases.

This chain joins TRBV19 and TRBJ2-3, with D possibly matching TRBD2 (6 bases). Germline values: CDR1 LNHDA, CDR2 SQIVND (reference sequence). Trimming took 1 base from V and 1 from J, leaving 9 bases between them. The length of the CDR3 is 15 residues. The CDR3 loop reads CASSIVSGGTDTQYF. The CDR3 nucleotides read TGTGCCAGTAGTATAGTGTCGGGGGGCACAGATACGCAGTATTTT.

The genes are TRBV7-6 and TRBJ2-1; no clear D gene. CDR3 length: 15 amino acids. The V gene's germline CDR1 is SGHVS and CDR2 FNYEAQ. V was shortened by 5 bases and J by 6 bases, with 17 bases between the two germline ends. The CDR3 protein is CASSETYSTGNEQFF. CDR3 in DNA: TGTGCCAGCAGCGAAACCTACTCCACGGGCAATGAGCAGTTCTTC.

This chain connects TRBV19 to TRBJ2-1; 12 bases align to TRBD2. The germline V gene encodes CDR1 LNHDA and CDR2 SQIVND (reference sequence). CDR3 length: 17 amino acids. Trimming at V came to 5 bases and at J to 3 bases, leaving 8 bases not matched to a gene. The CDR3 DNA follows: TGTGCCAGTAGTGTGACTAGCGGGGGCGAGAACTACAATGAGCAGTTCTTC. Translated, it gives CASSVTSGGENYNEQFF.

The gene calls are TRBV7-6 and TRBJ2-2; TRBD2 might be the D (6 bases). The CDR3 is 16 residues long. Germline V lookup: CDR1 SGHVS, CDR2 FNYEAQ. Trimming shortened V by 4 bases and J by 1 base, and 13 bases separated the two germline ends. The DNA of the CDR3 is TGTGCCAGCAGCTCTGAGGAGGGTCAGAACACCGGGGAGCTGTTTTTT. The encoded protein is CASSSEEGQNTGELFF.

The V and J genes are TRBV30 and TRBJ1-1; D uncertain. The CDR3 contains 11 residues. The germline V and J ends were trimmed by 7 bases and 5 bases, with 11 bases remaining between them. Germline V CDR1 and CDR2: GTSNPN, SVGIG (reference sequence). For the CDR3, the DNA is TGTGCCTTCCTAAGGCGGACTGAAGCTTTCTTT. It translates to CAFLRRTEAFF.

The chain has TRBV29-1 and TRBJ1-1; the match to TRBD1 covers 9 bases. The CDR3 spans 12 residues. The germline V gene has CDR1 SQVTM and CDR2 ANQGSEA. Losses at the gene ends were 7 bases for V and 7 bases for J; bases not matched to a gene: 7. Here the CDR3 reads CSAGTGRDEAFF. CDR3 sequence (DNA): TGCAGCGCCGGGACAGGGAGGGATGAAGCTTTCTTT.

The table lists this clone with a few counts. Other DNA sequences in the same sample also yield this CDR3. This chain links TRBV4-1 with TRBJ2-1, with D unresolved. V was pared by 3 bases and J by 3 bases, with 0 bases between. CDR1 is MGHRA, CDR2 YSYEKL, per germline. The CDR3 length is 11 residues. The DNA for the CDR3 is TGCGCCAGCAGCCACTACAATGAGCAGTTCTTC. Amino acid sequence: CASSHYNEQFF.

In DNA form, the CDR3 reads TGCGCCAGCAGCCAAGATATGGGGACAGGGGGGGGCTACACCTTC. It encodes CASSQDMGTGGGYTF. The chain carries TRBV4-3 and TRBJ1-2; 11 nucleotides line up with TRBD1. Germline-derived CDR1 and CDR2 are LGHNA and YSLEER. The ends lost 0 bases at V and 8 bases at J; junction bases unmatched: 5. The CDR3 runs 15 residues.

V is TRBV6-5 and J is TRBJ1-3; D might be TRBD1 (5 bases). Germline V gene lookup returns CDR1 MNHEY and CDR2 SVGAGI. The CDR3 has 15 amino acids. V dropped 8 bases and J dropped 4 bases, with 18 bases sitting between them. CDR3 nucleotides: TGTGCCAGCGGGGGGAGCGACTGGGCCGGAAACACCATATATTTT. Encoded protein: CASGGSDWAGNTIYF.

Only one count was recorded for this clone. The J gene is TRBJ1-1, the V gene TRBV6-1; tentatively, D is TRBD1 (6 bases). V lost 7 bases and J 0 bases, leaving 15 bases between the germline ends. Germline CDR1 and CDR2: MNHNS and SASEGT. This CDR3 region has 15 residues. The CDR3, as DNA: TGTGCCAGCACCAGAGAGACAGGCTTGAACACTGAAGCTTTCTTT. This gives the protein CASTRETGLNTEAFF.

This chain links TRBV7-6 with TRBJ2-1; D unclear. This CDR3 has 14 amino acids. V dropped 5 bases and J dropped 6 bases, with 14 bases sitting between them. CDR1 and CDR2 (germline): SGHVS, FNYEAQ. CDR3 protein: CASSASPTPNEQFF. The DNA of the CDR3 is TGTGCCAGCAGCGCCAGTCCCACCCCCAATGAGCAGTTCTTC.

This rearrangement joins TRBV7-3 to TRBJ2-2; TRBD2 matches 11 bases. V lost 6 bases, J lost 4 bases, and 4 bases stayed unmatched. Germline V lookup: CDR1 SGHTA, CDR2 FQGTGA. There are 15 residues in the CDR3. Here the CDR3 DNA reads TGTGCCAGCAGTCTGACTAGCGGGGCCACCGGGGAGCTGTTTTTT. Protein product: CASSLTSGATGELFF.

A few counts support this clone. The CDR3: CASSPPTEIISGNTIYF. The CDR3 DNA reads as TGTGCCAGCAGTCCTCCGACAGAGATTATCTCTGGAAACACCATATATTTT. The genes are TRBV28 and TRBJ1-3; tentatively, D is TRBD1 (5 bases). Per the germline V gene, CDR1 is MDHEN and CDR2 is SYDVKM. This CDR3 has 17 residues. The ends were cut back, 5 bases at V and 0 bases at J, with 17 bases in the middle.

The chain links TRBV19 to TRBJ1-1; D is ambiguous. The CDR3 has 13 residues. Germline assignment: CDR1 LNHDA and CDR2 SQIVND (reference sequence). Trimming removed 3 bases at V and 6 bases at J, with 11 bases between. The CDR3 DNA reads TGTGCCAGTAGTATTGGCACAGCCTCTGAAGCTTTCTTT. This translates into CASSIGTASEAFF.

The chain uses TRBV5-6 and TRBJ2-3; a possible D gene is TRBD1 (8 bases). The CDR3 sequence is 14 residues long. CDR1 is SGHDT, CDR2 YYEEEE, per germline. The V and J ends lost 4 bases and 3 bases respectively, with 12 bases between them. CDR3 in amino acids: CASSPQGGTDTQYF. The CDR3 DNA follows: TGTGCCAGCAGCCCACAGGGGGGGACAGATACGCAGTATTTT.

The chain is built from TRBV2 and TRBJ1-2; 7 positions agree with TRBD1. Germline CDR1 SNHLY, CDR2 FYNNEI. The CDR3 contains 13 residues. J gave up 5 bases and V 10 bases, and 10 bases lay outside the gene matches. The CDR3 DNA sequence: TGTGCCACCACCCCAGGGGGGGGGTATGGCTACACCTTC. Residues: CATTPGGGYGYTF.

For the CDR3, the DNA is TGTGCCAGTACCTTGAGCGGGGGGTCTGCCTACAATGAGCAGTTCTTC. Protein sequence: CASTLSGGSAYNEQFF. This chain joins TRBV19 and TRBJ2-1, with 9 bases matching TRBD2. Trimming cost V 7 bases and J 2 bases; bases outside gene matches: 9. This CDR3 contains 16 residues. Germline V gene sequence: CDR1 LNHDA, CDR2 SQIVND (reference sequence).

V gene TRBV19 combines with J gene TRBJ1-5; no clear D gene. Trimming removed 3 bases from V and 4 bases from J, with 7 bases in between. The CDR3 has 13 residues. Germline CDR1 reads LNHDA; CDR2 reads SQIVND (reference sequence). The CDR3 protein is CASSIGRNQPQHF. The CDR3 nucleotides are TGTGCCAGTAGTATCGGAAGGAATCAGCCCCAGCATTTT.

The gene calls are TRBV7-9 and TRBJ1-2, with 8 bases identical to TRBD1. CDR3 length equals 15 residues. V trimming: 0 bases; J trimming: 5 bases; junction bases outside the gene matches: 5. Germline V gene sequence: CDR1 SEHNR, CDR2 FQNEAQ (reference sequence). The CDR3 region is CASSLAAGTGYGYTF. Written as DNA, the CDR3 is TGTGCCAGCAGCTTAGCGGCCGGGACAGGATATGGCTACACCTTC.

The chain carries TRBV6-5 and TRBJ2-7; TRBD1 might be the D (6 bases). There are 13 residues in the CDR3. The germline V and J ends were trimmed by 6 bases and 2 bases, with 11 bases remaining between them. The germline V gene has CDR1 MNHEY and CDR2 SVGAGI. In nucleotides, the CDR3 is TGTGCCAGCAGACATCGGGACACCTACGAGCAGTACTTC. Protein product: CASRHRDTYEQYF.

V gene TRBV10-3 combines with J gene TRBJ1-3; maybe TRBD1 (5 bases). Germline V CDR1 and CDR2: ENHRY, SYGVKD. There are 14 residues in the CDR3. Trimming removed 2 bases from V and 0 bases from J, with 5 bases in between. The CDR3 sequence is CAISEDSSGNTIYF. The DNA for the CDR3 is TGTGCCATCAGTGAGGACAGCTCTGGAAACACCATATATTTT.